The present entry profiles one T cell receptor beta chain with its context. The target of this receptor is not known. No clone much larger than this one lies a single base away; base qualities are absent. From each donor, a single peripheral blood sample of 90 to 150 mL on average was drawn into heparinised tubes. A BD FACSAria II was used to sort naive, central memory, regulatory and stem cell-like memory CD4+ T cells with a panel that included CD45RO, CCR7, CD25, CD127, CD95 and CD27. Every sorted population had a purity above 95%. PBMCs were isolated immediately by Lymphoprep density gradient centrifugation and stained directly without culture. To minimize batch effects, samples were stained and sorted in pairs, one healthy donor with one patient per experiment. All of the isolated RNA was reverse transcribed with the High Capacity cDNA Reverse Transcription Kit, so expressed TCRB transcripts were sequenced. Deep immunoSEQ sequencing was performed on naive, central memory and regulatory T cell samples, with an average of roughly 3.5 million total reads per sample. After sorted cells were lysed in RLT buffer, RNA was extracted with DNase-treated RNeasy Micro or Mini kits, with the choice depending on cell number. To prevent cross-contamination, each cell subset was processed individually, whereas patient and healthy donor samples were processed jointly. TCRB sequences were amplified from cDNA with the immunoSEQ multiplex PCR, producing 87-bp fragments spanning the CDR3 region. Sequencing of the amplicons was done on the Illumina HiSeq platform. The paper's processing steps were these. Synthetic template baselines were used to correct PCR bias computationally, reads within Hamming distance 2 were collapsed together, and singletons that could not be merged were discarded. Reads were aligned against IMGT to assign V, D and J genes, CDR3 length and insertions or deletions at six rearrangement sites. Within each subset, clonotype counts were normalized to the number of sorted cells before true diversity and Gini coefficients were calculated with the tcR R package. Repertoire sharing was quantified using the overlap coefficient calculated on TCRB nucleotide sequences. Out-of-frame TCRB sequences from naive cells were analyzed to stand in for the pre-selection repertoire. TCRdb took this table from immuneACCESS and kept in-frame rearrangements with V and J called. Such tables lack part of the clones; where checked against another copy, unresolved V genes explain under half of the gap, and the rest is unexplained. V, J and clone size are those of that table, while D and trimming were read from the DNA. The sample yields some 270,000 clones; roughly a tenth were counted once. Over 0.015% of the sample rests with the top ten.

From the cysteine up to the phenylalanine, the CDR3 has a length of 13 residues. The sequence is cut down to CDR3 DNA, 39 bases in frame from base 1. V is cut back by 5 bases and J by 2 bases, with 3 bases in the junction unmatched. From a lookup of the germline V gene, CDR1 and CDR2 are MDHEN and SYDVKM. The data were taken from a study of beta chain features in type 1 diabetes listed by TCRdb under 2018. Study-wide context: No differences in mean age, gender distribution, total cell number or subset yield were found between patients and healthy donors. A total of 107,917,701 sorted cells were examined across all samples, and RNA yield correlated strongly with the number of cells per subset. The study compared the TCRB repertoires of sorted circulating CD4+ T cell subsets in recently diagnosed type 1 diabetes patients with those in matched healthy donors. Regulatory and stem cell-like memory subsets were obtained from only 8 patients and roughly eight healthy donors, while naive and central memory subsets were obtained from all 30 or so donors. Broader findings and caveats from the paper: At VDJ recombination sites, patients with type 1 diabetes made fewer insertions and deleted more nucleotides, a pattern implying thymic rearrangement abnormalities. Because cDNA was sequenced instead of genomic DNA, highly expressing activated cells could be over-represented, though the groups showed no difference in activation or CD3 levels. In all four CD4+ subsets, TCRB CDR3 length was moderately but significantly shorter in type 1 diabetes patients. Shorter templates might have been favored by PCR, but patient and control samples were amplified and corrected together, so both groups would have been affected equally by any skew. Naive, central memory and regulatory TCRB repertoires appeared more similar among patients than among healthy donors. Because small numbers of individuals were included in the HLA sub-analyses, any influence of HLA type on TCRB rearrangement was left unresolved.

This sequence uses TRBV28 and TRBJ2-7; 7 junctional bases match TRBD2. The sequencing input was naive CD4+ T cells from blood. Reading the label with the study, this specimen's cell subset or site is: true naive CD4+ T cells. The source is a man younger than 40 with type 1 diabetes. The nucleotide sequence reads as follows: TGTGCCAGCAGTGGAGGGACTACCTACGAGCAGTACTTC. This gives the protein CASSGGTTYEQYF.